This T cell receptor (beta chain) was documented in a study of T cell changes during pregnancy in multiple sclerosis. Using immunoSEQ multiplex PCR, the repertoire was profiled, and TCRdb retains in-frame clones only, with some absent. The sample includes roughly 93,000 clones, 80% to 95% of them seen just once. Sequenced here: peripheral blood, sampled after pregnancy. The sequence was obtained from a female donor with multiple sclerosis, enrolled in a pregnancy study.

The CDR3: CASSGGLAGANYEQYF. In nucleotides, the CDR3 is TGTGCCAGCAGCGGAGGACTAGCGGGGGCCAACTACGAGCAGTACTTC. J is TRBJ2-7 and V is TRBV9, with 13 bases identical to TRBD2. V was pared by 3 bases and J by 3 bases, with 6 bases of the junction left unmatched. Per the germline V gene, CDR1 is SGDLS and CDR2 is YYNGEE. The CDR3 extends over 16 amino acids.